The 32 T cell receptor beta chains below were found in one sample sequenced in a study of OX40 agonist ivuxolimab in advanced cancers. Profiling relied on immunoSEQ multiplex PCR, and the TCRdb table lists in-frame clones only, not all of them. The table has roughly 50,000 clones, more than 75% seen once. This specimen was CD4+ or CD8+ T cells sorted from blood, taken in a trial of the OX40 agonist ivuxolimab. Receptors originate from an adult with an advanced solid tumor such as melanoma, head and neck, liver or kidney cancer.

This chain's CDR3 is CASSAGTSGSAQETQYF. Written as DNA, the CDR3 is TGTGCCAGCAGTGCCGGGACTAGCGGGAGTGCCCAAGAGACCCAGTACTTC. The rearrangement uses TRBV9 and TRBJ2-5, with TRBD2 matching over 14 bases. The V gene end was trimmed by 5 bases and the J gene end by 1 base; junction bases not matched to a gene: 7. From germline, CDR1 is SGDLS and CDR2 YYNGEE. This CDR3 has 17 residues.

The chain uses TRBV5-6 and TRBJ2-1, with D tentatively TRBD2 (5 bases). The CDR3 consists of 14 residues. CDR1 is SGHDT and CDR2 is YYEEEE in the germline V gene. V lost 2 bases and J lost 8, with 14 bases in between. The CDR3 protein is CASSLSEGSDEQFF. The CDR3, as DNA: TGTGCCAGCAGCTTAAGTGAGGGTAGCGATGAGCAGTTCTTC.

The chain recombines TRBV11-2 with TRBJ1-1; D gene uncertain. There are 13 residues in the CDR3. Per germline, CDR1 SGHAT and CDR2 FQNNGV. Trimming shortened V by 2 bases and J by 6 bases, and 10 bases separated the two germline ends. CDR3 amino acids: CASSLLLGPEAFF. CDR3 coding DNA: TGTGCCAGCAGCTTATTGTTGGGCCCTGAAGCTTTCTTT.

The J gene is TRBJ1-1, the V gene TRBV27; D unclear. The CDR3 loop spans 12 amino acids. The V end lost 4 bases, the J end lost 5 bases, and 8 bases lay between the germline ends. The germline CDR1 and CDR2 sequences are MNHEY and SMNVEV (reference sequence). The CDR3 region is CASSSLGTEAFF. As DNA, the CDR3 is TGTGCCAGCAGTTCTCTAGGGACTGAAGCTTTCTTT.

J is TRBJ2-5 and V is TRBV7-3; 8 bases fit TRBD2. CDR3 length equals 15 residues. Trimming at V came to 4 bases and at J to 2 bases, leaving 6 bases not matched to a gene. Germline CDR1 reads SGHTA; CDR2 reads FQGTGA. Here the CDR3 reads CASSSSGGLQETQYF. CDR3 DNA sequence: TGTGCCAGCAGCTCCAGCGGGGGCCTACAAGAGACCCAGTACTTC.

Remarks on this clone: At one end, the junction sequence differs from germline, possibly due to a read error. The chain is built from TRBV13 and TRBJ2-7; the D is unclear. Germline V CDR1 and CDR2: PRHDT, FYEKMQ (reference sequence). The CDR3 runs to 12 residues. In nucleotides, the CDR3 is TGTGCCAGCAGCTTCCTCTCCAACGAGCAGTACTTC. Translated, it gives CASSFLSNEQYF.

The chain uses TRBV2 and TRBJ1-1; D is unclear. This CDR3 has 12 residues. Deletions cut 11 bases from V and 3 bases from J, with 13 bases between. Germline V lookup: CDR1 SNHLY, CDR2 FYNNEI. CDR3 DNA: TGTGCCGGCTTGCTTTCTGACACTGAAGCTTTCTTT. Translated, it gives CAGLLSDTEAFF.

The rearrangement links TRBV4-1 to TRBJ2-2; D not resolved. From germline, CDR1 is MGHRA and CDR2 YSYEKL. The CDR3 has 18 amino acids. The V end was cut by 0 bases, the J end by 6 bases, with 20 bases between. In DNA, the CDR3 is TGCGCCAGCAGCCAAGATGGAAAGGGATATCTTATTGCCGGGGAGCTGTTTTTT. Translation gives CASSQDGKGYLIAGELFF.

This clone is categorized as medium-sized. The genes are TRBV7-9 and TRBJ2-1; 7 nucleotides match TRBD2. There are 15 residues in the CDR3. V shed 5 bases and J 7 bases; nucleotides not matched to a gene: 11. Germline-derived CDR1 and CDR2 are SEHNR and FQNEAQ (reference sequence). CDR3 DNA: TGTGCCAGCAGCGATTTAGCGGGTTACCAAAATGAGCAGTTCTTC. Translated: CASSDLAGYQNEQFF.

This clone showed up just a few times. J is TRBJ2-7 and V is TRBV10-2; 11 bases are shared with TRBD2. CDR1 WSHSY and CDR2 SAAADI come from the germline V gene. The CDR3 is 14 residues long. V was clipped by 3 bases and J by 4 bases; unmatched bases: 2. Written as DNA, the CDR3 is TGCGCCAGCAGTGACGGGACTAGCGGATACGAGCAGTACTTC. It encodes CASSDGTSGYEQYF.

The chain couples TRBV5-4 to TRBJ1-1; TRBD1 aligns across 7 bases. There are 14 residues in the CDR3. Per germline, CDR1 SGHNT and CDR2 YYREEE (reference sequence). The junction had 6 bases not matched to a gene; V was cut back by 4 bases and J by 3 bases. The CDR3: CASSLGTAYTEAFF. CDR3 nucleotide sequence: TGTGCCAGCAGCCTAGGGACAGCGTACACTGAAGCTTTCTTT.

The gene calls are TRBV27 and TRBJ1-1; D is unclear. Germline CDR1 reads MNHEY; CDR2 reads SMNVEV (reference sequence). Trimming cost V 3 bases and J 1 base, with 6 bases left between them. This CDR3 contains 13 residues. The CDR3 sequence: CASSFRGNTEAFF. In nucleotides, the CDR3 is TGTGCCAGCAGTTTTCGGGGGAACACTGAAGCTTTCTTT.

The V gene is TRBV4-1, the J gene TRBJ2-7; 12 bases match TRBD2. J gave up 4 bases and V 4 bases, and 5 bases lay outside the gene matches. Per germline, CDR1 MGHRA and CDR2 YSYEKL. CDR3 length equals 15 residues. Here the CDR3 DNA reads TGCGCCAGCAGCCCGCGACTAGCGGGGGAGTACGAGCAGTACTTC. It codes for CASSPRLAGEYEQYF.

The chain couples TRBV19 to TRBJ2-3; 7 bases agree with TRBD1. The J segment lost 0 bases and the V segment lost 1 base, leaving 4 bases of the junction unmatched. From germline, CDR1 is LNHDA and CDR2 SQIVND (reference sequence). The CDR3 has 16 amino acids. The CDR3 DNA reads TGTGCCAGTAGTATAGGGGACAGCCATAGCACAGATACGCAGTATTTT. Translation: CASSIGDSHSTDTQYF.

The chain employs TRBV4-2 and TRBJ1-2; TRBD1 aligns across 9 bases. The CDR3 extends over 16 amino acids. The junction had 10 bases not matched to a gene; V was cut back by 4 bases and J by 4 bases. The V gene's germline CDR1 is LGHNA and CDR2 YNFKEQ. CDR3 in amino acids: CASSPSTGGIGYGYTF. The CDR3 nucleotides read TGTGCCAGCAGCCCGAGCACAGGGGGCATTGGCTATGGCTACACCTTC.

The V and J genes are TRBV6-6 and TRBJ1-2, with D perhaps matching TRBD1 (5 bases). Trimming took off 4 bases at V and 3 bases at J, with 15 bases between the two ends. Germline CDR1 MNHNY, CDR2 SVGAGI (reference sequence). This CDR3 spans 15 amino acids. Here the CDR3 reads CASSLGPFLDYGYTF. In DNA form, the CDR3 reads TGTGCCAGCAGTTTGGGACCATTCTTGGACTATGGCTACACCTTC.

The chain joins TRBV4-2 to TRBJ1-1; the D is unclear. V lost 4 bases and J 1 base, leaving 16 bases between the germline ends. The CDR3 sequence is 16 residues long. Looked up from germline, CDR1 is LGHNA and CDR2 is YNFKEQ. In DNA form, the CDR3 reads TGTGCCAGCAGCCTCCTCGGGGTGGGCCCGAACACTGAAGCTTTCTTT. Its translation: CASSLLGVGPNTEAFF.

The genes are TRBV7-8 and TRBJ2-5, with TRBD2 matching over 7 bases. TRBJ2-7 matches the DNA end more closely, so the J call is doubtful. Germline V gene lookup returns CDR1 SGHVS and CDR2 FQNEAQ. The CDR3 totals 14 residues. The DNA for the CDR3 is TGTGCCAGCAGCACCCGGGACTACATCTACGAGCAGTACTTC. Translating gives CASSTRDYIYEQYF.

The chain's CDR3 is CASSELPLAYEQYF. The CDR3 DNA is TGTGCCAGCAGTGAACTCCCACTAGCGTACGAGCAGTACTTC. This chain connects TRBV2 to TRBJ2-7, with 7 bases identical to TRBD2. The CDR3 totals 14 residues. Germline V gene data show CDR1 as SNHLY and CDR2 as FYNNEI. V was pared by 2 bases and J by 4 bases, with 5 bases of the junction left unmatched.

CDR3 nucleotides: TGCGCCAGCAGCCAACAAACGTACCAAGAGACCCAGTACTTC. Its translation: CASSQQTYQETQYF. The chain carries TRBV4-3 and TRBJ2-5; no clear D gene. The V and J ends lost 2 bases and 0 bases respectively, with 7 bases between them. The CDR3 contains 14 residues. Germline V gives CDR1 LGHNA, CDR2 YSLEER.

The V and J genes are TRBV4-3 and TRBJ1-1, with D perhaps matching TRBD1 (5 bases). This CDR3 has 16 amino acids. V lost 0 bases and J 6 bases, leaving 17 bases between the germline ends. CDR1 and CDR2 (germline): LGHNA, YSLEER. CDR3 bases: TGCGCCAGCAGCCAAGAAATAAATCGGGGGATCCCTGAAGCTTTCTTT. Its protein is CASSQEINRGIPEAFF.

This chain joins TRBV5-5 and TRBJ2-2; tentative D call: TRBD2 (5 bases). Germline V gives CDR1 SGHKS, CDR2 YYEKEE (reference sequence). The CDR3 sequence is 16 residues long. V dropped 2 bases and J dropped 3 bases, with 14 bases sitting between them. CDR3 DNA sequence: TGTGCCAGCAGCTTCATCGAATTGGACTACACCGGGGAGCTGTTTTTT. Translated, it gives CASSFIELDYTGELFF.

The rearrangement links TRBV28 to TRBJ1-2, with D uncertain. This CDR3 comprises 16 residues. V lost 3 bases to trimming and J lost 8 bases, with 22 bases between them. Per the germline V gene, CDR1 is MDHEN and CDR2 is SYDVKM. The CDR3 sequence is CASSFQYGERKEGYTF. The CDR3 nucleotides are TGTGCCAGCAGTTTCCAATATGGGGAGAGAAAGGAGGGCTACACCTTC.

The V gene is TRBV29-1, the J gene TRBJ1-2; no clear D gene. This CDR3 is 14 amino acids long. The ends were cut back, 0 bases at V and 4 bases at J, with 12 bases in the middle. Germline V gene lookup returns CDR1 SQVTM and CDR2 ANQGSEA. As DNA, the CDR3 is TGCAGCGTTGAAGATCTAGTGACGGCCTATGGCTACACCTTC. The encoded protein is CSVEDLVTAYGYTF.

This clone was counted a single time. The rearrangement joins TRBV11-2 to TRBJ2-1; 10 bases match TRBD2. The junction had 10 bases not matched to a gene; V was cut back by 5 bases and J by 9 bases. The germline V gene has CDR1 SGHAT and CDR2 FQNNGV. CDR3 length: 15 residues. The CDR3 DNA reads as TGTGCCAGCAGCCGACCGGGACTAGCGTCCGTTGAGCAGTTCTTC. It specifies CASSRPGLASVEQFF.

The rearrangement uses TRBV7-6 and TRBJ2-1; 10 bases agree with TRBD2. Per germline, CDR1 SGHVS and CDR2 FNYEAQ. The V and J ends lost 1 base and 0 bases, in that order; junction bases with no gene match: 15. The CDR3 contains 21 residues. In DNA form, the CDR3 reads TGTGCCAGCAGCTTAGAAGTACGACTAGCGGGTTTTTCCAGCTCCTACAATGAGCAGTTCTTC. Protein: CASSLEVRLAGFSSSYNEQFF.

V gene TRBV9 combines with J gene TRBJ1-5; D not resolved. Trimming removed 1 base at V and 0 bases at J, with 8 bases between. There are 15 residues in the CDR3. Germline loops: CDR1 SGDLS, CDR2 YYNGEE. CDR3 nucleotide sequence: TGTGCCAGCAGCGTAAATGACAATAGCAATCAGCCCCAGCATTTT. Translating gives CASSVNDNSNQPQHF.

CDR3: CASSQGWGSYNEQFF. CDR3 bases: TGTGCCAGCAGCCAGGGCTGGGGCTCCTACAATGAGCAGTTCTTC. The chain employs TRBV4-2 and TRBJ2-1, with D unresolved. Germline-derived CDR1 and CDR2 are LGHNA and YNFKEQ. Trimming left V 3 bases short and J 0 bases short, with 9 bases between. The CDR3 has 15 amino acids.

The rearrangement links TRBV9 to TRBJ2-1; 11 nucleotides align to TRBD2. This CDR3 is built from 17 residues. V was pared by 4 bases and J by 12 bases, with 18 bases of the junction left unmatched. In germline, CDR1 is SGDLS, CDR2 YYNGEE. The CDR3 is CASSTDSLAGGLSAQFF. The CDR3 nucleotides are TGTGCCAGCAGCACCGACTCCTTAGCGGGGGGGCTTTCCGCGCAGTTCTTC. The full variable domain, with the rest looked up from reference TRBV9 and TRBJ2-1, is DSGVTQTPKHLITATGQRVTLRCSPRSGDLSVYWYQQSLDQGLQFLIQYYNGEERAKGNILERFSAQQFPDLHSELNLSSLELGDSALYFCASSTDSLAGGLSAQFFGPGTRLTVL.

The chain links TRBV7-6 to TRBJ2-5; 7 bases line up with TRBD2. The CDR3 is made up of 14 amino acids. V lost 1 base, J lost 4 bases, and 3 bases stayed unmatched. Germline V CDR1 and CDR2: SGHVS, FNYEAQ. CDR3 bases: TGTGCCAGCAGCTTAGGACTAGCCCTAGAGACCCAGTACTTC. It yields the protein CASSLGLALETQYF.

This chain connects TRBV9 to TRBJ2-5; TRBD2 matches 15 bases. CDR3 size: 19 residues. V was pared by 0 bases and J by 0 bases, with 6 bases of the junction left unmatched. CDR1 is SGDLS, CDR2 YYNGEE, per germline. DNA for the CDR3: TGTGCCAGCAGCGTAGCCGGGACTAGCGGGGGGTCATACCAAGAGACCCAGTACTTC. Its protein is CASSVAGTSGGSYQETQYF.

The V gene is TRBV13, the J gene TRBJ2-7, with D hard to call. V shed 5 bases and J shed 2 bases, with 16 bases lying between them. Per germline, CDR1 PRHDT and CDR2 FYEKMQ (reference sequence). CDR3 length: 15 residues. Here the CDR3 reads CASSPPGPDPYEQYF. In DNA, the CDR3 is TGTGCCAGCAGCCCCCCCGGGCCGGATCCCTACGAGCAGTACTTC.